This T cell receptor beta chain was profiled in a study of blood T cell repertoires in COVID-19. Study overall: The samples span acute and convalescent COVID-19 from the United States, Italy and Spain.

This clone was detected a few times. TCRdb's table, derived via immunoSEQ multiplex PCR, lists solely in-frame clones and lacks some. The sample carries about 170,000 clones, roughly 80% recorded once. The CDR3 is made up of 17 amino acids. The V and J genes are TRBV21-1 and TRBJ2-3; the table's D call, TRBD1, was not checked against the DNA. TRBV21-1 is flagged as a pseudogene. The TCR originated in a woman of 80 years or more with acute or convalescent COVID-19. Sample: peripheral blood. CDR3 coding DNA: TGTGCCAGCAGCAAAGCTAAGGACAGGAGTCGCCGATACGGGCAGTATTTT. This sequence encodes CASSKAKDRSRRYGQYF.